The 7 T cell receptor beta chains below all came from one sample that was sequenced in a study of blood T cell repertoires in COVID-19. Clones were sequenced by immunoSEQ multiplex PCR, and TCRdb holds only the in-frame ones, with some missing. The sample lists a few hundred thousand clones, around 87% occurring once. Source material: peripheral blood. All receptors derive from a woman aged 45-65 years who had recovered from COVID-19.

The CDR3 loop reads CASSRGGQNPFF. The CDR3 nucleotides are TGTGCCAGCAGCCGCGGGGGGCAAAACCCGTTCTTC. The V call is TRBV14, the J call TRBJ2-1; 8 bases match TRBD2. The CDR3 loop spans 12 amino acids. V shed 4 bases and J 15 bases; nucleotides not matched to a gene: 8. Germline-derived CDR1 and CDR2 are SGHDN and FVKESK. The full variable domain, with the rest looked up from reference TRBV14 and TRBJ2-1, is EAGVTQFPSHSVIEKGQTVTLRCDPISGHDNLYWYRRVMGKEIKFLLHFVKESKQDESGMPNNRFLAERTGGTYSTLKVQPAELEDSGVYFCASSRGGQNPFFGPGTRLTVL.

The V call is TRBV10-3, the J call TRBJ1-4; D not certain. Germline V gene data show CDR1 as ENHRY and CDR2 as SYGVKD. V was pared by 6 bases and J by 11 bases, with 13 bases between. The CDR3 runs 12 residues. The CDR3 sequence: CAIRCVTVKLFF. The CDR3 DNA follows: TGTGCCATCAGGTGCGTAACGGTCAAACTGTTTTTT.

This chain links TRBV7-3 with TRBJ2-5; 10 bases match TRBD1. This CDR3 contains 15 residues. Losses at the gene ends were 1 base for V and 4 bases for J; bases not matched to a gene: 3. The germline CDR1 and CDR2 sequences are SGHTA and FQGTGA. The DNA for the CDR3 is TGTGCCAGCAGCTTAAATGGGGACAGGGGAGAGACCCAGTACTTC. Protein: CASSLNGDRGETQYF. Full variable domain (outside the CDR3, taken from reference TRBV7-3 and TRBJ2-5): GAGVSQTPSNKVTEKGKYVELRCDPISGHTALYWYRQSLGQGPEFLIYFQGTGAADDSGLPNDRFFAVRPEGSVSTLKIQRTERGDSAVYLCASSLNGDRGETQYFGPGTRLLVL.

The rearrangement uses TRBV7-3 and TRBJ2-1; 12 nucleotides line up with TRBD2. This CDR3 region has 16 residues. Trimming at V came to 5 bases and at J to 7 bases, leaving 9 bases not matched to a gene. Germline V CDR1 and CDR2: SGHTA, FQGTGA. The CDR3 DNA sequence: TGTGCCAGCAGCCCTAGGACTAGCGGGAAGTGGAATGAGCAGTTCTTC. It specifies CASSPRTSGKWNEQFF.

The chain combines TRBV19 with TRBJ2-1; 7 nucleotides agree with TRBD1. This CDR3 has 13 residues. Germline V gene data show CDR1 as LNHDA and CDR2 as SQIVND (reference sequence). With V trimmed by 3 bases and J by 10 bases, 6 bases remained unmatched. The CDR3 region has the DNA TGTGCCAGTAGTATTGAAGACAGGGTAGAGCAGTTCTTC. Amino acids: CASSIEDRVEQFF.

This clone was counted many times. The chain couples TRBV15 to TRBJ2-3; D might be TRBD2 (6 bases). Germline CDR1 is LNHNV and CDR2 is YYDKDF (reference sequence). The CDR3 has 15 amino acids. Between the trimmed V and J ends, which lost 4 bases and 3 bases, there was a span of 14 bases. In nucleotides, the CDR3 is TGTGCCACCAGCAAAACGCGGGGTGAGACAGATACGCAGTATTTT. It specifies CATSKTRGETDTQYF.

The rearrangement uses TRBV4-3 and TRBJ2-7, with D perhaps TRBD1 (6 bases). The V gene's germline CDR1 is LGHNA and CDR2 YSLEER. Trimming stripped 0 bases from V and 1 base from J, with 13 bases between. This CDR3 region has 16 residues. CDR3 protein: CASSQDFGRGSYEQYF. The DNA for the CDR3 is TGCGCCAGCAGCCAAGATTTTGGCAGGGGATCCTACGAGCAGTACTTC.